This entry is about one T cell receptor beta chain. As handled by the study authors: Estimated nucleated cell counts came from reference gene primer amplification. The repertoire was sequenced with immunoSEQ multiplex PCR; TCRdb's copy has only in-frame clones and lacks some. V, J and clone size were drawn from that table, and D and trimming were deduced from the DNA. The sample contains about 150,000 clones, around 84% of which appear only once. Germline V gene lookup returns CDR1 KGHSH and CDR2 LQKENI. The CDR3 is 15 residues long. V shed 4 bases, J shed 10 bases, and the junction held 11 bases outside the gene matches. This sample is part of a study of blood T cell repertoires in COVID-19. Study summary: Samples came from the United States, Italy and Spain, spanning acute and convalescent COVID-19. PBMCs, B-cell-depleted T cells, or T cells provided the cDNA or gDNA that made up the material.

This rearrangement joins TRBV18 to TRBJ1-5, with TRBD1 identical over 9 bases. This receptor was taken from a man in his 70s with acute or convalescent COVID-19. The sequenced sample consisted of peripheral blood. The CDR3 region has the DNA TGTGCCAGCTCACAAAACCGGGACAGGGTGGAACCCCAGCATTTT. It codes for CASSQNRDRVEPQHF.